The clone carrying this T cell receptor beta chain was counted at least ten times. Its antigen is unknown. This sample was included in a study of human T cells and chemical hapten exposure. The length of the CDR3 is 18 residues. With V trimmed by 1 base and J by 4 bases, 19 bases remained unmatched. The germline V gene encodes CDR1 DFQATT and CDR2 SNEGSKA (reference sequence). The study's findings and limits: The study found that DPC sensitization did not change TCRs above 1 in 1000 frequency.

Indicated time point: healthy volunteer bleed at 6 weeks. The starting material, unfractionated whole blood, was used for total RNA extraction. TCRdb passed the RACE reads through MiXCR, listing each CDR3 protein once. The sample comprises fewer than 100,000 distinct CDR3 sequences, about 8.6% of which are singletons, and about 1.8% rests with the top ten. The origin of this receptor is a female donor in good health. Some clones in this sample may be carry-over from other donors' samples. The sequenced sample was whole blood. The gene calls are TRBV20-1 and TRBJ2-7, with 7 positions matching TRBD2. The CDR3 DNA follows: TGCAGTGCTAGAGCCCCGCGCGGGGGACTGGGCCGGGGGTACGAGCAGTACTTC. Encoded protein: CSARAPRGGLGRGYEQYF.